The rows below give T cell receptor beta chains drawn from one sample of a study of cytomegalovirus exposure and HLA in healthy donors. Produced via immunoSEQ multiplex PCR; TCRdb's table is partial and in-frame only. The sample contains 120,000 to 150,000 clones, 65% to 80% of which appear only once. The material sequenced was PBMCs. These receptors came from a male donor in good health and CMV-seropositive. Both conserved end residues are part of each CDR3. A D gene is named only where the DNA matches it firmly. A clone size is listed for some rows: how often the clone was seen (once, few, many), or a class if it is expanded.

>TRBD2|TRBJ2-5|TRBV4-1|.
CASGTSGGETQYF
TGCGCCAGCGGGACTAGCGGGGGAGAGACCCAGTACTTC
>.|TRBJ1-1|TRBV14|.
CASSQVAGGNTEAFF
TGTGCCAGCAGCCAAGTGGCCGGGGGGAACACTGAAGCTTTCTTT
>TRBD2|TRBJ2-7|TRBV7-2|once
CASSLARLAPWDEQYF
TGTGCCAGCAGCTTAGCTCGACTAGCCCCTTGGGACGAGCAGTACTTC
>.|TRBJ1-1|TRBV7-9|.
CASSLEVGVNTEAFF
TGTGCCAGCAGCTTAGAAGTCGGGGTGAACACTGAAGCTTTCTTT
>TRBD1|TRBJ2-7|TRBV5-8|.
CASSGPGQGWYEQYF
TGTGCCAGCAGTGGGCCCGGACAGGGGTGGTACGAGCAGTACTTC
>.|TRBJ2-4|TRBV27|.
CASSLSPGLNIQYF
TGTGCCAGCAGTTTATCTCCGGGGTTAAACATTCAGTACTTC
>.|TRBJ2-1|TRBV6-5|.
CASSYGSSFHEQFF
TGTGCCAGCAGTTACGGTTCTAGTTTCCATGAGCAGTTCTTC
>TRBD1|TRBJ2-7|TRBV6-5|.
CASSYGSGQSYEQYF
TGTGCCAGCAGTTATGGGTCGGGACAGAGCTACGAGCAGTACTTC
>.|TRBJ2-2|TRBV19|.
CASSIWSLNTGELFF
TGTGCCAGTAGTATATGGAGCCTGAACACCGGGGAGCTGTTTTTT
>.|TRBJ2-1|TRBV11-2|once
CASSLGGDSYNEQFF
TGTGCCAGCAGCTTAGGCGGGGACTCCTACAATGAGCAGTTCTTC
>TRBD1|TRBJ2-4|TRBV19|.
CASSWDRGTKNIQYF
TGTGCCAGTAGTTGGGACAGGGGGACCAAAAACATTCAGTACTTC
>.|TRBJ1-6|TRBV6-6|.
CASSYSGGGNSPLHF
TGTGCCAGCAGTTACTCGGGAGGGGGTAATTCACCCCTCCACTTT
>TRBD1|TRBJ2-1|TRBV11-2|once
CASSLVGQGVNEQFF
TGTGCCAGCAGCTTAGTGGGACAGGGAGTGAATGAGCAGTTCTTC
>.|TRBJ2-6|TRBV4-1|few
CASSPSGGPHSGANVLTF
TGCGCCAGCAGCCCCTCCGGGGGACCCCACTCTGGGGCCAACGTCCTGACTTTC
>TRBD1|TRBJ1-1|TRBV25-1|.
CASSARDRGEGEAFF
TGTGCCAGCAGTGCTCGGGACAGGGGGGAAGGTGAAGCTTTCTTT
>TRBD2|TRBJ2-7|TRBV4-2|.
CASSQEGGSSYEQYF
TGTGCCAGCAGCCAAGAGGGCGGGAGCTCCTACGAGCAGTACTTC
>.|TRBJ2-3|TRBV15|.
CATSRGRGTSTDTQYF
TGTGCCACCAGCAGAGGGCGCGGAACTAGCACAGATACGCAGTATTTT
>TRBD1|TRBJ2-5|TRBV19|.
CASSEDREAETQYF
TGTGCCAGTAGTGAGGACAGGGAGGCGGAGACCCAGTACTTC
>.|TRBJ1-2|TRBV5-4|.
CASTSGSLAGYGYTF
TGTGCCAGCACCTCGGGCAGCCTCGCGGGCTATGGCTACACCTTC
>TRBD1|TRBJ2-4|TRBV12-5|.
CASGLRTGVAKNIQYF
TGTGCTAGTGGTTTAAGGACAGGGGTAGCCAAAAACATTCAGTACTTC
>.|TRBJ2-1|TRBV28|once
CASSLSQVSEQFF
TGTGCCAGCAGTCTCAGCCAGGTTAGTGAGCAGTTCTTC
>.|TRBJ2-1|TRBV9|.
CASSAYFNEQFF
TGTGCCAGCAGCGCCTACTTCAATGAGCAGTTCTTC
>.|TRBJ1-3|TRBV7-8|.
CASSLFVPENSGNTIYF
TGTGCCAGCAGCTTATTTGTTCCGGAGAATTCTGGAAACACCATATATTTT
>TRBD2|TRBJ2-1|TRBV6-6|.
CASSTSGGASDEQFF
TGTGCCAGCAGTACTAGCGGGGGGGCCTCGGATGAGCAGTTCTTC
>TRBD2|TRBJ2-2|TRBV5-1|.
CASTRRGFDTGELFF
TGCGCCAGCACCCGGCGGGGGTTTGATACCGGGGAGCTGTTTTTT
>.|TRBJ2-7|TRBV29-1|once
CSVMGGGMLSYEQYF
TGCAGCGTTATGGGGGGTGGCATGCTATCCTACGAGCAGTACTTC
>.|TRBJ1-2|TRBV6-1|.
CASIPGARDGGYTF
TGTGCCAGCATCCCAGGGGCCCGGGATGGTGGCTACACCTTC
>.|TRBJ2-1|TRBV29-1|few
CSVERGNVVNEQFF
TGCAGCGTTGAAAGAGGGAATGTCGTCAATGAGCAGTTCTTC
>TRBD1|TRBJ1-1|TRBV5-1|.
CASSWTGANTEAFF
TGCGCCAGCAGCTGGACAGGAGCTAACACTGAAGCTTTCTTT
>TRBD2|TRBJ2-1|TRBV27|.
CASKSSGRSNEQFF
TGTGCCAGCAAAAGTAGCGGGAGAAGCAATGAGCAGTTCTTC
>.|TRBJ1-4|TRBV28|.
CASISRGANEKLFF
TGTGCCAGCATTTCCAGGGGTGCTAATGAAAAACTGTTTTTT
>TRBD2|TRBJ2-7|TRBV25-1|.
CASSESRLAGGNRYEQYF
TGTGCCAGCAGTGAATCAAGGCTAGCGGGAGGGAACCGCTACGAGCAGTACTTC
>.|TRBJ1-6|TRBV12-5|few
CASGWGGGSSPLHF
TGTGCTAGTGGCTGGGGGGGTGGTTCGTCACCCCTCCACTTT
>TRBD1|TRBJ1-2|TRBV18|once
CASSLGTGAFYGYTF
TGTGCCAGCTCACTTGGGACAGGGGCCTTCTATGGCTACACCTTC
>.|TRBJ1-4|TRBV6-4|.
CASSESGGSEKLFF
TGTGCCAGCAGTGAATCTGGGGGCAGCGAAAAACTGTTTTTT
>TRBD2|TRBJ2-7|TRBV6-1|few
CATGQRELYEQYF
TGTGCCACCGGGCAGCGGGAGCTCTACGAGCAGTACTTC
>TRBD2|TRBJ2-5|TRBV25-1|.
CASTGGLAETQYF
TGTGCCAGCACGGGGGGATTAGCGGAGACCCAGTACTTC
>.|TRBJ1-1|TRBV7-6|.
CASSFQTGYTEAFF
TGTGCCAGCAGCTTTCAGACAGGATACACTGAAGCTTTCTTT
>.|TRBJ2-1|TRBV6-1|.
CASSERWTRAYNEQFF
TGTGCCAGCAGCGAACGCTGGACAAGGGCCTACAATGAGCAGTTCTTC
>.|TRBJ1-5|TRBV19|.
CASGWGGRGNQPQHF
TGTGCCAGCGGGTGGGGGGGGCGAGGCAATCAGCCCCAGCATTTT
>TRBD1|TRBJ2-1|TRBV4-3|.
CASSPDRGSYNEQFF
TGCGCCAGCAGCCCCGACAGGGGGTCCTACAATGAGCAGTTCTTC
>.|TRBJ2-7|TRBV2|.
CASSENTISYEQYF
TGTGCCAGCAGTGAAAATACAATTTCCTACGAGCAGTACTTC
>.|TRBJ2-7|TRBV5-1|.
CASSFGPFYEQYF
TGCGCCAGCAGCTTTGGGCCCTTCTACGAGCAGTACTTC
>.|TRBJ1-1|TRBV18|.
CASMGRLNTEAFF
TGTGCCAGCATGGGCAGATTGAACACTGAAGCTTTCTTT
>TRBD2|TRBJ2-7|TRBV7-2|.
CASSWDGTIPTREQYF
TGTGCCAGCAGCTGGGATGGGACTATTCCTACTCGAGAGCAGTACTTC
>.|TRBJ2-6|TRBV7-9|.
CASSSTGTLSGANVLTF
TGTGCCAGCAGCTCGACCGGGACACTCTCTGGGGCCAACGTCCTGACTTTC
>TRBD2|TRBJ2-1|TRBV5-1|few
CASSPGLGDSSYNEQFF
TGCGCCAGCAGCCCTGGACTAGGTGACAGCTCCTACAATGAGCAGTTCTTC
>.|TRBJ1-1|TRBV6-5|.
CASSSESGGEAFF
TGTGCCAGCAGTTCCGAATCGGGTGGGGAAGCTTTCTTT
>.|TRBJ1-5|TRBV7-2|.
CASSLGSGKPQHF
TGTGCCAGCAGCTTAGGTTCCGGGAAGCCCCAGCATTTT
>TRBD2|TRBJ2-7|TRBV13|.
CASSLSLPGLNEQYF
TGTGCCAGCAGCTTATCTCTCCCGGGACTAAACGAGCAGTACTTC
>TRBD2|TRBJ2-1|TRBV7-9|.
CSSSLRTSGGNEQFF
TGTTCCAGCAGCCTCAGGACTAGCGGGGGGAATGAGCAGTTCTTC
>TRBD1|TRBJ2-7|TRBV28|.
CASTSTPGTAYEQYF
TGTGCCAGCACATCGACACCCGGGACAGCCTACGAGCAGTACTTC